This T cell receptor (beta chain) derives from a study of glioma-infiltrating T cells. The iRepertoire nested amplicon-rescue multiplex PCR amplified TCR alpha and beta CDR3s from RNA. TCRdb re-called the multiplex PCR reads through MiXCR, storing one row per CDR3 protein. This sample has about 140,000 distinct CDR3 sequences; approximately 39% occur once, and the top ten carry about a fifth. This receptor was identified in a human donor with low-grade glioma or glioblastoma, undergoing nonglioma brain surgery, or in good health (not recorded which). The sequenced sample was glioma tissue, nonneoplastic brain tissue, or PBMCs (not recorded which).

The CDR3 is CAISAGVQETQYF. The CDR3 DNA follows: TGTGCCATCAGTGCGGGAGTTCAAGAGACCCAGTACTTC. The chain couples TRBV10-3 to TRBJ2-5, with D maybe TRBD2 (6 bases). Germline CDR1 reads ENHRY; CDR2 reads SYGVKD. This CDR3 has 13 amino acids. V gave up 4 bases and J gave up 2 bases, with 8 bases separating them.